These 31 T cell receptor beta chains originate from one sample sequenced in a study of Ad26.COV2.S vaccination and SARS-CoV-2 variants. Sample treatment: roughly 18 received Ad26.COV2.S at low or high dose, single or two shots; about 5 received placebo; per-sample allocation not given. Sample collection was performed on day 63 after the first vaccine or placebo injection. Sequencing was performed with immunoSEQ multiplex PCR; in TCRdb, only in-frame clones are kept and a portion is missing. Of 290,000 or so clones detected, roughly 86% appear once; the ten largest clones hold about 3.5%. The sample here was peripheral blood, taken in a trial of Ad26.COV2.S vaccine versus placebo. All receptors come from a person between 18 and 65 years old who received the Ad26.COV2.S COVID-19 vaccine or a placebo.

The CDR3 sequence is CASSPSISGRVSDTQYF. In nucleotides, the CDR3 is TGTGCCAGCTCACCGTCGATTAGCGGGAGGGTGTCAGATACGCAGTATTTT. The rearrangement joins TRBV18 to TRBJ2-3; 11 bases map to TRBD2. The CDR3 is 17 amino acids. J gave up 4 bases and V 3 bases, and 9 bases lay outside the gene matches. Germline CDR1 is KGHSH and CDR2 is LQKENI. The full variable domain, with the rest looked up from reference TRBV18 and TRBJ2-3, is NAGVMQNPRHLVRRRGQEARLRCSPMKGHSHVYWYRQLPEEGLKFMVYLQKENIIDESGMPKERFSAEFPKEGPSILRIQQVVRGDSAAYFCASSPSISGRVSDTQYFGPGTRLTVL.

The rearrangement joins TRBV7-2 to TRBJ2-6, with 8 bases fitting TRBD1. The CDR3 has 19 residues. V was clipped by 5 bases and J by 2 bases; unmatched bases: 14. CDR1 is SGHTA, CDR2 FQGNSA, per germline. The CDR3 DNA reads as TGTGCCAGCAGCCCTAGGCGGTTGCAGGGGGCAGCTGGGGCCAACGTCCTGACTTTC. As protein: CASSPRRLQGAAGANVLTF.

V is TRBV18 and J is TRBJ2-2; D is ambiguous. CDR1 is KGHSH and CDR2 is LQKENI in the germline V gene. The CDR3 totals 16 residues. V was shortened by 3 bases and J by 2 bases, with 13 bases between the two germline ends. CDR3 loop: CASSPYSLNNTGELFF. The CDR3 DNA reads as TGTGCCAGCTCACCGTACAGTCTGAATAACACCGGGGAGCTGTTTTTT.

The genes are TRBV11-2 and TRBJ2-1; 10 nucleotides agree with TRBD2. The CDR3 spans 16 residues. V was pared by 5 bases and J by 4 bases, with 8 bases of the junction left unmatched. The germline V gene has CDR1 SGHAT and CDR2 FQNNGV. The CDR3 DNA reads TGTGCCAGCAGCCCACCGGGACTAGCGTCTTACAATGAGCAGTTCTTC. Residues: CASSPPGLASYNEQFF. The full variable domain, completed using reference TRBV11-2 and TRBJ2-1, is EAGVAQSPRYKIIEKRQSVAFWCNPISGHATLYWYQQILGQGPKLLIQFQNNGVVDDSQLPKDRFSAERLKGVDSTLKIQPAKLEDSAVYLCASSPPGLASYNEQFFGPGTRLTVL.

The chain joins TRBV27 to TRBJ1-4, with TRBD1 as a possible D gene (5 bases). Germline assignment: CDR1 MNHEY and CDR2 SMNVEV (reference sequence). The CDR3 totals 14 residues. V was cut by 4 bases and J by 1 base, with 7 bases left in between. CDR3 nucleotides: TGTGCCAGCAGTTCCGACAGAACTAATGAAAAACTGTTTTTT. This codes for CASSSDRTNEKLFF.

The CDR3 sequence: CASSYTGANTIFNYGYTF. The CDR3 DNA reads TGTGCCAGTAGCTATACAGGGGCGAATACAATCTTTAACTATGGCTACACCTTC. The V gene is TRBV19, the J gene TRBJ1-2, with 7 bases fitting TRBD1. This CDR3 has 18 amino acids. Germline V lookup: CDR1 LNHDA, CDR2 SQIVND (reference sequence). After removal of 6 bases from V and 1 base from J, the junction contained 17 bases not matched to a gene.

The table lists this clone with a count of one. The V call is TRBV6-5, the J call TRBJ2-7; a weak D match, TRBD1 (6 bases). V dropped 6 bases and J dropped 3 bases, with 18 bases sitting between them. This CDR3 spans 15 amino acids. Germline lookup yields CDR1 MNHEY and CDR2 SVGAGI. CDR3 DNA: TGTGCCAGCAGCCGCACCCCGGACAGAGACTACGAGCAGTACTTC. This encodes CASSRTPDRDYEQYF.

V and J are TRBV7-2 and TRBJ2-7; D gene uncertain. The CDR3 sequence is 15 residues long. Trimming took 1 base from V and 2 from J, leaving 12 bases between them. Germline V lookup: CDR1 SGHTA, CDR2 FQGNSA. The CDR3 loop is CASSLGQSAAYEQYF. The CDR3 DNA sequence: TGTGCCAGCAGCTTAGGCCAGAGCGCCGCCTACGAGCAGTACTTC.

About this clone itself: This same CDR3 is encoded by further DNA sequences in the sample. The chain has TRBV30 and TRBJ1-5; D might be TRBD1 (5 bases). V lost 0 bases to trimming and J lost 6 bases, with 9 bases between them. Germline CDR1 is GTSNPN and CDR2 is SVGIG (reference sequence). This CDR3 region has 13 residues. The CDR3 nucleotides read TGTGCCTGGAGTGTGGGGGGGGGTCAGCCCCAGCATTTT. It encodes CAWSVGGGQPQHF.

V and J are TRBV7-6 and TRBJ2-7; 13 nucleotides align to TRBD2. Germline values: CDR1 SGHVS, CDR2 FNYEAQ. V was pared by 0 bases and J by 2 bases, with 7 bases of the junction left unmatched. This CDR3 has 18 amino acids. CDR3 nucleotide sequence: TGTGCCAGCAGCTTAGCCCCGGGACTAGCGGGAAGCCCCTACGAGCAGTACTTC. Translated: CASSLAPGLAGSPYEQYF.

V is TRBV7-2 and J is TRBJ2-7; 9 bases are shared with TRBD1. The germline V gene encodes CDR1 SGHTA and CDR2 FQGNSA. This CDR3 has 14 amino acids. V lost 6 bases, J lost 2 bases, and 5 bases stayed unmatched. The CDR3 nucleotides are TGTGCCAGCAGACCTGGGACAGGGACCTACGAGCAGTACTTC. Its protein product is CASRPGTGTYEQYF. The whole variable domain, remainder taken from reference TRBV7-2 and TRBJ2-7, is GAGVSQSPSNKVTEKGKDVELRCDPISGHTALYWYRQSLGQGLEFLIYFQGNSAPDKSGLPSDRFSAERTGGSVSTLTIQRTQQEDSAVYLCASRPGTGTYEQYFGPGTRLTVT.

The V and J genes are TRBV28 and TRBJ1-5, with D possibly matching TRBD1 (5 bases). The CDR3 loop spans 16 amino acids. Germline V gene data show CDR1 as MDHEN and CDR2 as SYDVKM. The V end lost 7 bases, the J end lost 0 bases, and 16 bases lay between the germline ends. CDR3 protein: CASTPPGSYSNQPQHF. In nucleotides, the CDR3 is TGTGCCAGCACCCCGCCAGGGAGCTATAGCAATCAGCCCCAGCATTTT. Supplemented by reference TRBV28 and TRBJ1-5, the full variable domain reads DVKVTQSSRYLVKRTGEKVFLECVQDMDHENMFWYRQDPGLGLRLIYFSYDVKMKEKGDIPEGYSVSREKKERFSLILESASTNQTSMYLCASTPPGSYSNQPQHFGDGTRLSIL.

The V and J genes are TRBV5-4 and TRBJ2-3; D might be TRBD2 (5 bases). The CDR3 loop spans 16 amino acids. CDR1 and CDR2 (germline): SGHNT, YYREEE (reference sequence). With 2 bases removed from V and 3 bases from J, the gap between germline ends came to 16 bases. CDR3 bases: TGTGCCAGCAGCTTATCCATCCGAGGGAATACAGATACGCAGTATTTT. As protein: CASSLSIRGNTDTQYF.

V gene TRBV28 combines with J gene TRBJ1-3; 8 nucleotides align to TRBD1. Looked up from germline, CDR1 is MDHEN and CDR2 is SYDVKM. The CDR3 extends over 15 amino acids. Germline trimming cut 6 bases from V and 4 bases from J; bases unmatched to any gene: 8. The chain's CDR3 is CASSRVRQGGNTIYF. The CDR3 DNA is TGTGCCAGCAGCCGCGTAAGACAGGGGGGAAACACCATATATTTT.

The V gene is TRBV28, the J gene TRBJ1-2; D call uncertain. This CDR3 region has 12 residues. The ends were cut back, 3 bases at V and 9 bases at J, with 11 bases in the middle. Germline loops: CDR1 MDHEN, CDR2 SYDVKM. The CDR3 nucleotides are TGTGCCAGCAGTTTGAATCCTGACCGCTACACCTTC. Amino acids: CASSLNPDRYTF.

Concerning this clone itself: The same CDR3 arises from other DNA sequences in this sample as well. CDR3 sequence (DNA): TGCGCCAGCAGCCAAGATGGGTATGGCTACACCTTC. Translation gives CASSQDGYGYTF. V and J are TRBV4-1 and TRBJ1-2; no reliable D call. V was cut by 0 bases and J by 5 bases, with 4 bases left in between. The CDR3 totals 12 residues. Germline V lookup: CDR1 MGHRA, CDR2 YSYEKL.

This clone has just one count. This sequence joins TRBV19 and TRBJ2-7; possible D gene TRBD2, 5 bases. V gave up 1 base and J gave up 6 bases, with 7 bases separating them. The germline V gene encodes CDR1 LNHDA and CDR2 SQIVND (reference sequence). The CDR3 is 12 residues long. The DNA for the CDR3 is TGTGCCAGTAGTATAGGACGGGGCGAGCAGTACTTC. It specifies CASSIGRGEQYF.

This rearrangement joins TRBV4-1 to TRBJ1-2; D unclear. V lost 1 base and J lost 5, with 14 bases in between. The CDR3 spans 15 residues. The germline V gene encodes CDR1 MGHRA and CDR2 YSYEKL. The CDR3 DNA follows: TGCGCCAGCAGCCAAGCCCCGGGAAGCCTTTATGGCTACACCTTC. Residues: CASSQAPGSLYGYTF.

The DNA for the CDR3 is TGTGCCAGCAGTTACCGGGCTGGACTAGCGGGGGCCCGACCCTACGAGCAGTACTTC. Amino acid sequence: CASSYRAGLAGARPYEQYF. The chain is built from TRBV6-2 or TRBV6-3 and TRBJ2-7; TRBD2 agrees at 13 bases. CDR3 length: 19 amino acids. Unmatched junction bases numbered 12, after V lost 2 bases and J lost 2 bases. The germline gives CDR1 MNHEY, CDR2 SVGEGT.

The chain couples TRBV7-6 to TRBJ2-2; 10 nucleotides match TRBD2. Trimming took 0 bases from V and 4 from J; bases not matched to a gene: 5. CDR1 SGHVS and CDR2 FNYEAQ come from the germline V gene. The CDR3 runs to 17 residues. In DNA form, the CDR3 reads TGTGCCAGCAGCTTAGCGCGCCAGCGGGGGGGCACCGGGGAGCTGTTTTTT. It specifies CASSLARQRGGTGELFF.

Regarding this clone: Within the sample, other DNA sequences also encode this same CDR3. The chain uses TRBV30 and TRBJ1-3; no definite D call. The CDR3 extends over 12 amino acids. The V and J ends lost 0 bases and 4 bases respectively, with 4 bases between them. Germline V gene lookup returns CDR1 GTSNPN and CDR2 SVGIG (reference sequence). CDR3 DNA: TGTGCCTGGAGTGTCTCAGGAAACACCATATATTTT. Translated: CAWSVSGNTIYF.

This clone was picked up one time. This sequence joins TRBV14 and TRBJ2-3; D perhaps matches TRBD1 (6 bases). The germline V gene has CDR1 SGHDN and CDR2 FVKESK. The CDR3 spans 16 residues. V lost 4 bases, J lost 0 bases, and 14 bases lay in between. This CDR3 is CASSRGQRYSTDTQYF. The CDR3 nucleotides are TGTGCCAGCAGCCGCGGACAGAGGTATAGCACAGATACGCAGTATTTT.

The J gene is TRBJ1-2, the V gene TRBV4-1; D is ambiguous. In germline, CDR1 is MGHRA, CDR2 YSYEKL. The CDR3 length is 14 residues. The V gene lost 1 base and the J gene lost 8 bases, with 14 bases spanning the gap. The CDR3 DNA follows: TGCGCCAGCAGCCAAGGGGCCCCGGGAGGAGGCTACACCTTC. Translation: CASSQGAPGGGYTF.

The V gene is TRBV5-1, the J gene TRBJ1-3; D is uncertain. The V end was cut by 3 bases, the J end by 3 bases, with 7 bases between. CDR3 size: 13 residues. Germline loops: CDR1 SGHRS, CDR2 YFSETQ. The chain's CDR3 is CASSSAIGNTIYF. As DNA, the CDR3 is TGCGCCAGCAGCTCGGCAATTGGAAACACCATATATTTT. The variable domain in full, completed from reference TRBV5-1 and TRBJ1-3, reads KAGVTQTPRYLIKTRGQQVTLSCSPISGHRSVSWYQQTPGQGLQFLFEYFSETQRNKGNFPGRFSGRQFSNSRSEMNVSTLELGDSALYLCASSSAIGNTIYFGEGSWLTVV.

The chain couples TRBV5-1 to TRBJ2-1; TRBD2 matches at 10 bases. This CDR3 is built from 15 residues. Germline V lookup: CDR1 SGHRS, CDR2 YFSETQ. V shed 2 bases, J shed 4 bases, and the junction held 3 bases outside the gene matches. The CDR3 reads CASSFGTSEYNEQFF. The CDR3 nucleotides are TGCGCCAGCAGCTTCGGGACTAGCGAGTACAATGAGCAGTTCTTC.

This chain links TRBV5-5 with TRBJ2-5; D may be TRBD2 (5 bases). Germline CDR1 and CDR2: SGHKS and YYEKEE (reference sequence). This CDR3 is 15 amino acids long. Trimming cost V 0 bases and J 5 bases, with 14 bases left between them. The CDR3 nucleotides read TGTGCCAGCAGCTTGGCAGTCGGGATGTGGGAGACCCAGTACTTC. It translates to CASSLAVGMWETQYF.

The rearrangement links TRBV2 to TRBJ1-1; TRBD1 matches 7 bases. The CDR3 is made up of 15 amino acids. Germline V gene data show CDR1 as SNHLY and CDR2 as FYNNEI. V was pared by 3 bases and J by 0 bases, with 4 bases of the junction left unmatched. The CDR3 nucleotides are TGTGCCAGCAGTGAGAAACAGGGGTTGAACACTGAAGCTTTCTTT. Its protein product is CASSEKQGLNTEAFF.

J is TRBJ2-7 and V is TRBV5-5; 14 nucleotides line up with TRBD2. The CDR3 has 19 amino acids. CDR1 SGHKS and CDR2 YYEKEE come from the germline V gene (reference sequence). With 4 bases clipped from V and 4 bases from J, the junction kept 16 bases outside the gene matches. CDR3 protein: CASSGRLGTSGSQAYEQYF. CDR3 nucleotides: TGTGCCAGCAGCGGGAGACTCGGGACTAGCGGGAGCCAAGCTTACGAGCAGTACTTC.

The V and J genes are TRBV30 and TRBJ1-4; D is unresolved. V lost 5 bases, J lost 0 bases, and 7 bases lay in between. CDR3 length: 13 residues. Germline V gives CDR1 GTSNPN, CDR2 SVGIG (reference sequence). CDR3 DNA sequence: TGTGCCTGGGCCGGGTCAACTAATGAAAAACTGTTTTTT. The encoded protein is CAWAGSTNEKLFF.

This sequence joins TRBV2 and TRBJ2-7; 7 nucleotides line up with TRBD2. Germline V gene sequence: CDR1 SNHLY, CDR2 FYNNEI. The V gene end was trimmed by 5 bases and the J gene end by 12 bases; junction bases not matched to a gene: 22. CDR3 length: 16 residues. CDR3 DNA sequence: TGTGCCAGCAGTACCCTGGACCTTCCTAGCGGTCCCGCGCCGTACTTC. Protein: CASSTLDLPSGPAPYF.

This clone was recorded once. The rearrangement joins TRBV7-2 to TRBJ1-6; possible D gene TRBD1, 6 bases. V gave up 6 bases and J gave up 10 bases, with 22 bases separating them. The germline V gene has CDR1 SGHTA and CDR2 FQGNSA. The CDR3 extends over 16 amino acids. The DNA for the CDR3 is TGTGCCAGCAGGTTAACTGCCGGGGGGCGAGGGTCACCCCTCCACTTT. As protein: CASRLTAGGRGSPLHF. The full variable domain, with the rest looked up from reference TRBV7-2 and TRBJ1-6, is GAGVSQSPSNKVTEKGKDVELRCDPISGHTALYWYRQSLGQGLEFLIYFQGNSAPDKSGLPSDRFSAERTGGSVSTLTIQRTQQEDSAVYLCASRLTAGGRGSPLHFGNGTRLTVT.